The following is a TCR beta chain sequence with its context. The antigen remains undetermined. This record comes from a study of long-term antiretroviral therapy in people with HIV. Study-wide results and caveats: Upon ART, diversity increased but remained lower than transplant donor controls. Clonal populations expanded prior to ART predominated within the repertoire at all time points. Information on adherence to ART, viral resistance or therapy changes was unavailable.

The authors ran the immunoSEQ assay, v3.0, at survey level. The target of sequencing was about 35,000-50,000 T-cell genomes per sample. TCRdb keeps only in-frame clones here, not all; method: immunoSEQ multiplex PCR. The table records 25,000 to 35,000 clones, about nine tenths of them present only once. Germline-derived CDR1 and CDR2 are KGHSH and LQKENI. The CDR3 runs to 16 residues. Trimming at V came to 1 base and at J to 7 bases, leaving 6 bases not matched to a gene. This clonotype was obtained from a man between 45 and 60 years old with HIV. This material consisted of unsorted PBMCs, taken approximately 5 years before starting antiretroviral therapy. The rearrangement links TRBV18 to TRBJ2-5; 13 bases agree with TRBD2. CDR3 loop: CASSPLGTSGKGTQYF. The CDR3 coding sequence is TGTGCCAGCTCACCACTGGGGACTAGCGGGAAGGGGACCCAGTACTTC.